The rows below give T cell receptor beta chains drawn from one sample of a study of blood T cell repertoires in COVID-19. Assay: immunoSEQ multiplex PCR; the TCRdb copy retains only in-frame clones and omits some. The sample lists a few hundred thousand clones, less than 95% occurring once. Material: PBMCs or T cells enriched from blood (not recorded which). The receptors were sampled from a man in his late teens or twenties who had recovered from COVID-19. Each CDR3 is given with its conserved first and last residue. The D gene is left open where the match is weak. Size tells how often a clone was seen (once, few, many) or the class of an expanded clone, and some rows leave it out.

>TRBJ1-6|TRBV11-3|-|12|-
TGTGCCAGCAGCTTGAGGAATTCACCCCTCCACTTT
CASSLRNSPLHF
>TRBJ2-1|TRBV2|-|16|TRBD2
TGTGCCCGACAAATCTTAGCGGGGGTGGTGAGCAATGAGCAGTTCTTC
CARQILAGVVSNEQFF
>TRBJ1-6|TRBV21-1|-|16|-
TGTGCCAGCAGCACCCCCGTACACTCCTATAATTCACCCCTCCACTTT
CASSTPVHSYNSPLHF
>TRBJ1-1|TRBV19|-|18|-
TGTGCCAGTAGTCGGCTCCTGGGGACTGCTAATCCAGACACTGAAGCTTTCTTT
CASSRLLGTANPDTEAFF
>TRBJ1-1|TRBV3-1/TRBV3-2|-|15|-
TGTGCCAGCAGCGATGGGCGGGGGAGTAGAACTGAAGCTTTCTTT
CASSDGRGSRTEAFF
>TRBJ1-2|TRBV13|-|13|TRBD1
TGTGCCAGCAGCTTGGCCAGGGGGGATGGCTACACCTTC
CASSLARGDGYTF
>TRBJ2-3|TRBV19|-|11|-
TGTGCCAGTAGTATTAGTGATACGCAGTATTTT
CASSISDTQYF
>TRBJ2-7|TRBV9|-|16|TRBD2
TGTGCCAGCAGCCCCCGACTAGCGGGAGGGACCTACGAGCAGTACTTC
CASSPRLAGGTYEQYF
>TRBJ1-4|TRBV5-5|-|14|-
TGTGCCAGCAGCTTGGGGTTTTCGGGTGAAAAACTGTTTTTT
CASSLGFSGEKLFF
>TRBJ2-2|TRBV2|-|15|-
TGTGCCAGCAGTGAGGAGCTAGCAGCCACCGGGGAGCTGTTTTTT
CASSEELAATGELFF
>TRBJ1-1|TRBV5-1|-|14|-
TGCGCCAGCAGCCTGGCCGACGCGGAGACTGAAGCTTTCTTT
CASSLADAETEAFF
>TRBJ1-2|TRBV30|-|12|-
TGTGCCTTGACATCCCGGGGTTATGGCTACACCTTC
CALTSRGYGYTF
>TRBJ2-1|TRBV19|-|19|TRBD2
TGTGCCAGTAGCCATGAGAGGGGAGTAACTAGCGGGAGGGGCAATGAGCAGTTCTTC
CASSHERGVTSGRGNEQFF
>TRBJ1-1|TRBV2|-|13|-
TGTGCCAGCAGCGAGAATACTAACACTGAAGCTTTCTTT
CASSENTNTEAFF
>TRBJ1-3|TRBV30|-|15|-
TGTGCCTGGTCAGCAGGTCTCGACGTTCGGAACACCATATATTTT
CAWSAGLDVRNTIYF
>TRBJ1-3|TRBV5-4|-|15|-
TGTGCCAGCAGCGTTGCGCAGGGTACTGGAAACACCATATATTTT
CASSVAQGTGNTIYF
>TRBJ2-7|TRBV7-6|-|15|-
TGTGCCAGCAGCCCGGGAGCTCACCTCTCCTACGAGCAGTACTTC
CASSPGAHLSYEQYF
>TRBJ2-7|TRBV7-9|-|15|TRBD2
TGTGCCAGCAGTCTCCCAGCGGGAGGGCCGGACGAGCAGTACTTC
CASSLPAGGPDEQYF
>TRBJ1-1|TRBV15|-|20|TRBD1
TGTGCCACCAGCAGCTACCCTGGGCCCCGCCGCAGGGGGATGAACACTGAAGCTTTCTTT
CATSSYPGPRRRGMNTEAFF
>TRBJ1-6|TRBV11-2|-|15|-
TGTGCCAGCAGCTTATCTACCCCCTATAATTCACCCCTCCACTTT
CASSLSTPYNSPLHF
>TRBJ1-3|TRBV10-3|once|16|TRBD1
TGTGCCATCAGTGAGTCGGGACAGATCTCTGGAAACACCATATATTTT
CAISESGQISGNTIYF
>TRBJ2-7|TRBV2|-|12|-
TGTGCCAGCAGTGCGACAACCTACGAGCAGTACTTC
CASSATTYEQYF
>TRBJ1-6|TRBV28|once|15|TRBD1
TGTGCCAGCAGTTTACATGGGACAGGGGTATCACCCCTCCACTTT
CASSLHGTGVSPLHF
>TRBJ1-2|TRBV3-1/TRBV3-2|-|15|-
TGTGCCAGCAGCCAAGGGGCGGGTCCTAGCTATGGCTACACCTTC
CASSQGAGPSYGYTF
>TRBJ1-6|TRBV29-1|-|14|TRBD1
TGCAGCGCCAGTAACGGACAGGATAATTCACCCCTCCACTTT
CSASNGQDNSPLHF